Below, 21 T cell receptor beta chains from the same sample are listed, as sequenced in a study of T cell changes during pregnancy in multiple sclerosis. Libraries were prepared by immunoSEQ multiplex PCR; TCRdb keeps only in-frame clonotypes and omits some of them. Among fewer than 90,000 clones listed, 85% to 95% were seen once. This sample comprised peripheral blood, obtained after pregnancy. These TCRs come from a female donor in good health, enrolled as a control in a pregnancy study.

The chain carries TRBV28 and TRBJ2-1; TRBD2 matches at 13 bases. V was pared by 3 bases and J by 1 base, with 0 bases of the junction left unmatched. The CDR3 runs 16 residues. Germline V lookup: CDR1 MDHEN, CDR2 SYDVKM. CDR3 nucleotide sequence: TGTGCCAGCAGTTTGACTAGCGGGAGGTCCTACAATGAGCAGTTCTTC. As protein: CASSLTSGRSYNEQFF.

The gene calls are TRBV19 and TRBJ1-5, with 8 bases fitting TRBD1. Trimming took 0 bases from V and 7 from J; bases not matched to a gene: 17. Germline V CDR1 and CDR2: LNHDA, SQIVND (reference sequence). This CDR3 contains 19 residues. CDR3 protein: CASSIDPTGEPLREQPQHF. The CDR3 region has the DNA TGTGCCAGTAGTATAGATCCGACAGGGGAGCCTCTCAGGGAGCAGCCCCAGCATTTT.

Concerning this clone itself: Here the CDR3 omits its conserved ending phenylalanine or tryptophan, so a read error is the likely source. The DNA is omitted, as the CDR3 cannot be located on it reliably, and the CDR3 follows TCRdb's listing. V and J are TRBV6-5 and TRBJ2-6; the table assigns TRBD2, which was not confirmed against the DNA. The germline gives CDR1 MNHEY, CDR2 SVGAGI. The CDR3 contains 14 residues when both ends are counted. The CDR3 is CASRSTNTWNERVP.

The chain links TRBV9 to TRBJ1-2, with 8 bases aligning to TRBD1. V lost 2 bases and J lost 2; bases outside the gene matches: 8. In germline, CDR1 is SGDLS, CDR2 YYNGEE. The CDR3 runs to 16 residues. CDR3 region: CASSVLAAGGNYGYTF. As DNA, the CDR3 is TGTGCCAGCAGCGTGTTGGCGGCAGGGGGCAACTATGGCTACACCTTC.

V usage is TRBV5-4 and J usage is TRBJ2-5; maybe TRBD2 (5 bases). The CDR3 has 15 residues. Per germline, CDR1 SGHNT and CDR2 YYREEE (reference sequence). V lost 1 base, J lost 2 bases, and 12 bases lay in between. The CDR3 DNA reads TGTGCCAGCAGCTTGTTTGCAGCGGCACAAGAGACCCAGTACTTC. Translation: CASSLFAAAQETQYF.

This clone has only a few counts. The rearrangement joins TRBV29-1 to TRBJ2-1, with D tentatively TRBD2 (6 bases). The length of the CDR3 is 15 residues. The germline V gene encodes CDR1 SQVTM and CDR2 ANQGSEA. V was cut by 0 bases and J by 9 bases, with 18 bases left in between. The CDR3 region is CSVEDPKRESSEQFF. CDR3 coding DNA: TGCAGCGTTGAAGATCCCAAACGGGAGTCCTCTGAGCAGTTCTTC.

The chain carries TRBV5-6 and TRBJ1-3; D call uncertain. The germline V gene has CDR1 SGHDT and CDR2 YYEEEE. Deletions cut 1 base from V and 2 bases from J, with 10 bases between. The CDR3 has 15 residues. Here the CDR3 reads CASSLTYAAGNTIYF. CDR3 nucleotide sequence: TGTGCCAGCAGCTTGACGTACGCAGCTGGAAACACCATATATTTT.

The CDR3 region has the DNA TGTGCCAGCAGTGCCAGAACAGATACGCAGTATTTT. This codes for CASSARTDTQYF. The chain combines TRBV6-1 with TRBJ2-3; no firm D call. CDR1 is MNHNS, CDR2 SASEGT, per germline. Trimming shortened V by 4 bases and J by 3 bases, and 5 bases separated the two germline ends. This CDR3 comprises 12 residues.

This chain links TRBV11-2 with TRBJ2-3, with a tentative D call TRBD2 (5 bases). The CDR3 is 15 amino acids. V lost 1 base and J 2 bases, leaving 10 bases between the germline ends. Germline CDR1 reads SGHAT; CDR2 reads FQNNGV. This chain's CDR3 is CASSLAERSTDTQYF. CDR3 DNA sequence: TGTGCCAGCAGCTTAGCTGAGCGGTCCACAGATACGCAGTATTTT.

This CDR3 reads CASALSRLAGNEQFF. CDR3 bases: TGTGCCAGCGCGCTCTCCCGGCTAGCGGGGAATGAGCAGTTCTTC. This chain connects TRBV6-1 to TRBJ2-1; 9 nucleotides match TRBD2. In germline, CDR1 is MNHNS, CDR2 SASEGT. This CDR3 region has 15 residues. V was pared by 8 bases and J by 7 bases, with 12 bases of the junction left unmatched.

The J gene is TRBJ2-1, the V gene TRBV19; D call uncertain. Trimming shortened V by 1 base and J by 2 bases, and 12 bases separated the two germline ends. CDR1 is LNHDA and CDR2 is SQIVND in the germline V gene (reference sequence). This CDR3 comprises 16 residues. The CDR3 here is CASSIVARFPYNEQFF. Here the CDR3 DNA reads TGTGCCAGTAGTATAGTCGCGAGGTTTCCCTACAATGAGCAGTTCTTC.

The chain joins TRBV5-1 to TRBJ2-2; D is perhaps TRBD1 (6 bases). Trimming pared 0 bases from V and 4 bases from J, leaving 7 bases between. The CDR3 consists of 14 residues. CDR1 is SGHRS and CDR2 is YFSETQ in the germline V gene. DNA for the CDR3: TGCGCCAGCAGCTTGGGGACAGCCACCGGGGAGCTGTTTTTT. It translates to CASSLGTATGELFF.

The J gene is TRBJ2-1, the V gene TRBV13; 11 positions agree with TRBD2. The trim removed 4 bases at V and 7 bases at J, leaving 12 bases unmatched. This CDR3 comprises 17 residues. Germline CDR1 and CDR2: PRHDT and FYEKMQ (reference sequence). Written as DNA, the CDR3 is TGTGCCAGCAGCTCCTATTTAGCGGGAGGGCCGGGGAATGAGCAGTTCTTC. Its protein product is CASSSYLAGGPGNEQFF. The variable domain in full, completed from reference TRBV13 and TRBJ2-1, reads AAGVIQSPRHLIKEKRETATLKCYPIPRHDTVYWYQQGPGQDPQFLISFYEKMQSDKGSIPDRFSAQQFSDYHSELNMSSLELGDSALYFCASSSYLAGGPGNEQFFGPGTRLTVL.

The V and J genes are TRBV13 and TRBJ1-1; D is possibly TRBD1 (6 bases). Looked up from germline, CDR1 is PRHDT and CDR2 is FYEKMQ (reference sequence). V lost 5 bases to trimming and J lost 6 bases, with 22 bases between them. CDR3 length equals 16 residues. CDR3: CASSPTQGSHFAEAFF. The CDR3 DNA reads TGTGCCAGCAGCCCTACCCAGGGGTCCCATTTTGCTGAAGCTTTCTTT.

The J gene is TRBJ1-4, the V gene TRBV29-1; D gene unclear. Germline V lookup: CDR1 SQVTM, CDR2 ANQGSEA. V was trimmed by 6 bases and J by 8 bases, leaving 16 bases between them. This CDR3 contains 13 residues. This CDR3 reads CSVEALGGEKLFF. Here the CDR3 DNA reads TGCAGCGTAGAGGCCCTGGGCGGGGAAAAACTGTTTTTT.

The chain recombines TRBV7-2 with TRBJ2-2, with D unresolved. V gave up 5 bases and J gave up 7 bases, with 11 bases separating them. The CDR3 is 13 amino acids. Germline lookup yields CDR1 SGHTA and CDR2 FQGNSA. CDR3 DNA sequence: TGTGCCAGCAGCCGCGGAGTTTACGGGGAGCTGTTTTTT. Translating it yields CASSRGVYGELFF.

The chain combines TRBV7-2 with TRBJ2-7, with 8 bases identical to TRBD1. The CDR3 contains 14 residues. V shed 5 bases and J 2 bases; nucleotides not matched to a gene: 5. The germline V gene encodes CDR1 SGHTA and CDR2 FQGNSA. CDR3 region: CASSPKQGAYEQYF. Here the CDR3 DNA reads TGTGCCAGCAGCCCAAAACAGGGGGCCTACGAGCAGTACTTC.

The J gene is TRBJ2-7, the V gene TRBV27; the D gene is possibly TRBD2 (6 bases). Trimming left V 2 bases short and J 4 bases short, with 12 bases between. CDR3 length: 14 residues. Germline loops: CDR1 MNHEY, CDR2 SMNVEV (reference sequence). DNA for the CDR3: TGTGCCAGCAGTTTACGGGGGTTGGGATACGAGCAGTACTTC. This encodes CASSLRGLGYEQYF.

The CDR3 region is CASSPGTSGRSEQFF. The CDR3 DNA reads as TGTGCCAGTAGTCCCGGGACTAGCGGGAGAAGCGAGCAGTTCTTC. The chain joins TRBV19 to TRBJ2-1, with TRBD2 matching 14 bases. Trimming took 5 bases from V and 10 from J; bases not matched to a gene: 7. Looked up from germline, CDR1 is LNHDA and CDR2 is SQIVND (reference sequence). CDR3 length: 15 residues.

This sequence joins TRBV2 and TRBJ2-1; 10 bases line up with TRBD2. The CDR3 length is 15 residues. CDR1 is SNHLY and CDR2 is FYNNEI in the germline V gene. The ends lost 6 bases at V and 9 bases at J; junction bases unmatched: 11. The DNA for the CDR3 is TGTGCCAGCAGAGTCGGGCTAGCGGGAGCCATTGAGCAGTTCTTC. This sequence encodes CASRVGLAGAIEQFF.

The genes are TRBV7-9 and TRBJ2-7; 8 positions agree with TRBD2. This CDR3 spans 16 amino acids. The V gene's germline CDR1 is SEHNR and CDR2 FQNEAQ (reference sequence). J gave up 4 bases and V 6 bases, and 14 bases lay outside the gene matches. CDR3 DNA sequence: TGTGCCAGCAGACCTCCCCGAGGACTAGCCAATTACGAGCAGTACTTC. Its translation is CASRPPRGLANYEQYF.